These 5 T cell receptor beta chains share one sample of origin, sequenced in a study of long-term antiretroviral therapy in people with HIV. At the survey level, the v3.0 immunoSEQ assay was run. TCRdb's table, derived via immunoSEQ multiplex PCR, lists solely in-frame clones and lacks some. The sample lists 20,000 to 25,000 clones, about four fifths occurring once. The source material was unsorted PBMCs, sampled 3 years after starting antiretroviral therapy. Receptor source: a man aged 18 to 30 with HIV.

V and J are TRBV10-3 and TRBJ2-3; weak D call: TRBD1 (5 bases). Trimming stripped 10 bases from V and 6 bases from J, with 11 bases between. The CDR3 contains 11 residues. CDR1 and CDR2 (germline): ENHRY, SYGVKD. The CDR3 region has the DNA TGTGCCACTCAGGGTTCGGATACGCAGTATTTT. This encodes CATQGSDTQYF.

The gene calls are TRBV6-1 and TRBJ2-7; possible D gene TRBD1, 5 bases. Between the trimmed V and J ends, which lost 6 bases and 3 bases, there was a span of 12 bases. The CDR3 length is 13 residues. Germline-derived CDR1 and CDR2 are MNHNS and SASEGT. The CDR3 DNA reads as TGTGCCAGCAGCACTGGGGCCATCTACGAGCAGTACGTC. Translation: CASSTGAIYEQYV.

This chain joins TRBV5-1 and TRBJ2-2, with a possible D match to TRBD2 (5 bases). Germline V gene lookup returns CDR1 SGHRS and CDR2 YFSETQ. Trimming shortened V by 5 bases and J by 0 bases, and 8 bases separated the two germline ends. CDR3 length: 14 amino acids. CDR3 bases: TGCGCCAGCAGAGAGGGATCGAACACCGGGGAGCTGTTTTTT. It codes for CASREGSNTGELFF. The full variable domain, completed using reference TRBV5-1 and TRBJ2-2, is KAGVTQTPRYLIKTRGQQVTLSCSPISGHRSVSWYQQTPGQGLQFLFEYFSETQRNKGNFPGRFSGRQFSNSRSEMNVSTLELGDSALYLCASREGSNTGELFFGEGSRLTVL.

This chain connects TRBV20-1 to TRBJ1-2; D not resolved. Germline-derived CDR1 and CDR2 are DFQATT and SNEGSKA (reference sequence). V was clipped by 5 bases and J by 5 bases, with 9 bases between them. This CDR3 region has 11 residues. As DNA, the CDR3 is TGCAGTGCTGGACGACAATATGGCTACACCTTC. It specifies CSAGRQYGYTF.

V is TRBV28 and J is TRBJ1-2, with 8 bases lining up with TRBD1. The CDR3 is 15 amino acids. The V and J ends lost 3 bases and 8 bases, in that order; junction bases with no gene match: 11. CDR1 is MDHEN and CDR2 is SYDVKM in the germline V gene. This CDR3 is CASSFRRTGLRGYTF. In nucleotides, the CDR3 is TGTGCCAGCAGTTTCCGTCGGACAGGGCTTAGGGGCTACACCTTC.